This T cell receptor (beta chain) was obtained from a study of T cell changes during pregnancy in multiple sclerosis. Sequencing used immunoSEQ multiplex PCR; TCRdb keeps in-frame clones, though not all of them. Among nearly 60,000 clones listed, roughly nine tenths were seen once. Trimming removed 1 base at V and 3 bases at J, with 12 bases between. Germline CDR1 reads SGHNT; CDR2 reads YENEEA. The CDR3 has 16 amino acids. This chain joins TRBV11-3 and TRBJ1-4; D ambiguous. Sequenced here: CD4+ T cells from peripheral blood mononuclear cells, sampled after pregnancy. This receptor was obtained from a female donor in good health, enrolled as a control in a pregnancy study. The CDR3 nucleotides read TGTGCCAGCAGCTTAGCTGGCCCCGTGGCTAATGAAAAACTGTTTTTT. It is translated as CASSLAGPVANEKLFF.